This entry describes one T cell receptor (beta chain). The antigen is undetermined. Here immunoSEQ multiplex PCR was the method, and the copy in TCRdb shows in-frame clones only, minus some. The table includes 35,000 to 45,000 clones, over 65% detected once. Germline V gene data show CDR1 as SSHAT and CDR2 as FNYEAQ (reference sequence). The CDR3 runs to 15 residues. Trimming took 1 base from V and 6 from J, leaving 13 bases between them. This sample is part of a study of PD-1 blockade in classical Hodgkin lymphoma. General study results and limits: Newly diagnosed patients were reported to start with lower TCR diversity than healthy donors. Exclusion was the outcome for patients who began nivolumab under 1 year after ASCT.

All trial patients relapsed after autologous stem cell transplantation. Sequencing was performed on peripheral blood mononuclear cells (PBMCs), taken before the second cycle of nivolumab. This sequence was found in a human donor with classical Hodgkin lymphoma. The chain uses TRBV7-7 and TRBJ2-1; D may correspond to TRBD1 or TRBD2 (5 bases each). The CDR3 nucleotides are TGTGCCAGCAGCTTAGATCCCGGGGACGGCAATGAGCAGTTCTTC. Translated, it gives CASSLDPGDGNEQFF.